This T cell receptor beta chain was sequenced during a study of cytomegalovirus exposure and HLA in healthy donors. The germline V gene encodes CDR1 KGHSH and CDR2 LQKENI. The CDR3 length is 13 residues. Unmatched junction bases numbered 1, after V lost 4 bases and J lost 2 bases. Study-wide points: Later on, analysis showed that most CMV-associated TCR beta chains appeared to be HLA-restricted.

This clone was observed once. The antigen is not known. The PCR made use of 60 Vbeta and 13 Jbeta primers. Repertoires were generated with immunoSEQ multiplex PCR, while TCRdb's copy carries only in-frame clones and drops some. The sample holds about 81,000 clones, 75% to 85% seen once. This chain links TRBV18 with TRBJ2-7; 8 nucleotides match TRBD2. This clonotype was obtained from a man aged 50-59 years in good health and CMV-seropositive. The sample taken for sequencing was PBMCs. CDR3 residues: CASSQRETYEQYF. For the CDR3, the DNA is TGTGCCAGCTCACAGCGGGAGACCTACGAGCAGTACTTC.